This note documents a single TCR beta chain sequence. These data belong to a study of blood T cell repertoires in COVID-19. For the study at large: Sources were T cells, B-cell-depleted T cells, or PBMCs; the material itself was cDNA or gDNA.

The CDR3 covers 16 residues. Produced via immunoSEQ multiplex PCR; TCRdb's table is partial and in-frame only. The sample has 85,000 to 100,000 clones, roughly 88% seen once. This sequence joins TRBV21-1 and TRBJ2-2; the table assigns TRBD1, which was not confirmed against the DNA. TRBV21-1 is designated a pseudogene. The sequenced sample consisted of peripheral blood. This receptor was obtained from a man in his forties or fifties with COVID-19, enrolled during active disease. The CDR3: CASSKGERGQAGELFF. The DNA for the CDR3 is TGTGCCAGCAGCAAAGGGGAAAGGGGGCAAGCCGGGGAGCTGTTTTTT.